This is a list of T cell receptor beta chains from one sample in a study of T cell responses to AZD1222 COVID-19 vaccine. Libraries were prepared by immunoSEQ multiplex PCR; TCRdb keeps only in-frame clonotypes and omits some of them. The sample holds 95,000 to 150,000 clones, 88% seen once. Specimen: peripheral blood, collected on day 0 of AZD1222 vaccination. The receptors were sampled from an adult in good health. CDR3s include the opening cysteine and the closing phenylalanine or tryptophan. D genes are given only for firm matches. The size field is filled for only some rows; it gives once, few, many or a size class.

d_call j_call v_call clone_size cdr3_nt cdr3_aa
TRBD2 TRBJ2-1 TRBV7-3 - TGTGCCAGCAGCTTAGAGGGTAGCGGGATGAGAAATGAGCAGTTCTTC CASSLEGSGMRNEQFF
- TRBJ1-2 TRBV11-3 - TGTGCCAGCAGCTTAGATGGCCCCCTGCCGGGACCCCTGAATAACTATGGCTACACCTTC CASSLDGPLPGPLNNYGYTF
- TRBJ1-1 TRBV12-3/TRBV12-4 - TGTGCCAGCCAGAGGGGAACTGAAGCTTTCTTT CASQRGTEAFF
TRBD1 TRBJ1-2 TRBV7-8 - TGTGCCAGCAGCTTAGCGGGTCAGGGGGGTAGGGGCTACACCTTC CASSLAGQGGRGYTF
- TRBJ1-1 TRBV29-1 once TGCAGCGTTGATAGAGCACATGAAGCTTTCTTT CSVDRAHEAFF
- TRBJ2-1 TRBV10-3 - TGTGCCATCAGTGAGTCGACGCTCACCCCTCCCTACAATGAGCAGTTCTTC CAISESTLTPPYNEQFF
TRBD1 TRBJ2-3 TRBV27 few TGTGCCAGCAGTTTAAGGGACAGGGGTTTAGCAGATACGCAGTATTTT CASSLRDRGLADTQYF
TRBD1 TRBJ1-2 TRBV9 - TGTGCCAGCAGCAAGCCGCGCGGGACAGGGCCATATGGCTACACCTTC CASSKPRGTGPYGYTF
TRBD2 TRBJ2-7 TRBV29-1 - TGCAGCGCTGGGGGGGGAGGGCTCTACGAGCAGTACTTC CSAGGGGLYEQYF
- TRBJ1-2 TRBV11-3 - TGTGCCAGCAGCTTAGATGGGTTCTATGGCTACACCTTC CASSLDGFYGYTF
TRBD1 TRBJ2-3 TRBV28 - TGTGCCAGCACCCCGACAGGGAATACGCAGTATTTT CASTPTGNTQYF
- TRBJ1-1 TRBV28 - TGTGCCAGCAGTTTAAAGAGGGGGGGCGCTTACTTGTACACTGAAGCTTTCTTT CASSLKRGGAYLYTEAFF
- TRBJ1-5 TRBV7-2 once TGTGCCAGCAGCTTAGCGGACGGTAGCAATCAGCCCCAGCATTTT CASSLADGSNQPQHF
TRBD1 TRBJ2-7 TRBV5-1 - TGCGCCAGCAGCGGCCAACCGGGACAGGCCTACGAGCAGTACTTC CASSGQPGQAYEQYF
- TRBJ2-1 TRBV7-8 - TGTGCCAGCAGCTTACGATGGGAGTCCCACAATGAGCAGTTCTTC CASSLRWESHNEQFF
TRBD1 TRBJ2-7 TRBV29-1 - TGCAGCGTTGAAGGGACAGGGAAGTACGAGCAGTACTTC CSVEGTGKYEQYF
- TRBJ2-7 TRBV27 once TGTGCCAGCAGTTTAACGGCCCCTGCCTACGAGCAGTACTTC CASSLTAPAYEQYF
TRBD2 TRBJ2-1 TRBV29-1 - TGCAGCGTTGATAGCGGGGGGGCCTGGAATGAGCAGTTCTTC CSVDSGGAWNEQFF
- TRBJ1-1 TRBV7-9 - TGTGCCAGCAGCTCGGGGTACGGTAACACTGAAGCTTTCTTT CASSSGYGNTEAFF
- TRBJ1-3 TRBV2 - TGTGCCAGCAGTGCGGCTTACTCTGGAAACACCATATATTTT CASSAAYSGNTIYF
TRBD2 TRBJ2-1 TRBV9 - TGTGCCAGCGGGACTAGCTTCAATGAGCAGTTCTTC CASGTSFNEQFF
- TRBJ2-3 TRBV19 once TGTGCCAGTAGCCCCACAGGCACAGATACGCAGTATTTT CASSPTGTDTQYF
- TRBJ2-7 TRBV5-1 - TGCGCCAGCAGCTTGGATCGAGCCAGGGCTAGCTCCTACGAGCAGTACTTC CASSLDRARASSYEQYF
- TRBJ2-1 TRBV9 - TGTGCCAGCAGCTCCACTAGCACCTCCTACAATGAGCAGTTCTTC CASSSTSTSYNEQFF
TRBD1 TRBJ1-1 TRBV7-9 - TGTGCCAGCAGCGAGAGGAAGGGGGCGAACACTGAAGCTTTCTTT CASSERKGANTEAFF
- TRBJ2-3 TRBV19 - TGTGCCAGTAGTATACGGGAGACGGATACGCAGTATTTT CASSIRETDTQYF
- TRBJ2-1 TRBV24-1 - TGTGCCACCAGTGATTGGGGCACGAGGGGGGGTGCCAGAAATGAGCAGTTCTTC CATSDWGTRGGARNEQFF
TRBD2 TRBJ2-3 TRBV7-9 - TGTGCCAGCAGCGGGAGCGGGAGCGCCAAGGGGGATACGCAGTATTTT CASSGSGSAKGDTQYF
TRBD1 TRBJ1-5 TRBV28 once TGTGCCAGCAGTCCGACAGGGGGCAGGAGTCAGCCCCAGCATTTT CASSPTGGRSQPQHF